One T cell receptor (beta chain) is described in this entry. Its antigen is undetermined. Profiled with immunoSEQ multiplex PCR; TCRdb holds only in-frame clones, not every one. Among approximately 130,000 clones listed, about 90% were seen once. This sample was included in a study of T cell responses to AZD1222 COVID-19 vaccine. Overall study findings and caveats: As reported, nearly half of all spike-specific TCRs target variant regions that are unmutated.

The V end lost 2 bases, the J end lost 2 bases, and 9 bases lay between the germline ends. Germline V gene sequence: CDR1 SEHNR, CDR2 FQNEAQ (reference sequence). The CDR3 length is 14 residues. The sequence came from an adult in good health. The chain employs TRBV7-9 and TRBJ1-1; TRBD1 is a possible D gene (5 bases). Sample: peripheral blood, taken on day 0 of AZD1222 vaccination. The CDR3 reads CASSLRQINTEAFF. The DNA of the CDR3 is TGTGCCAGCAGCTTACGACAGATTAACACTGAAGCTTTCTTT. Complete variable domain (other parts from reference TRBV7-9 and TRBJ1-1): DTGVSQNPRHKITKRGQNVTFRCDPISEHNRLYWYRQTLGQGPEFLTYFQNEAQLEKSRLLSDRFSAERPKGSFSTLEIQRTEQGDSAMYLCASSLRQINTEAFFGQGTRLTVV.